This is a list of T cell receptor beta chains from one sample in a study of technical replicates of blood from several donors. Sequencing was performed with immunoSEQ multiplex PCR; in TCRdb, only in-frame clones are kept and a portion is missing. The sample has around 80,000 clones; 95% to 98% are singletons. Sequenced: T cells isolated from PBMCs. The receptors were sampled from a human donor in good health. Both conserved end residues are part of each CDR3. Fields, in order: V gene, J gene, clone size, D gene, CDR3 DNA, CDR3 protein. D genes are given only for firm matches. Clone size, where shown, is once, few, many, or a class for clones that have expanded.

V: TRBV10-3; J: TRBJ2-5; size: NA; D: TRBD1; DNA: TGTGCCATCAGTGAGACAGGGGGAAAAGAAGAGACCCAGTACTTC; CDR3: CAISETGGKEETQYF
V: TRBV19; J: TRBJ1-1; size: NA; D: NA; DNA: TGTGCCAGTAGCCTATCGAACACTGAAGCTTTCTTT; CDR3: CASSLSNTEAFF
V: TRBV18; J: TRBJ2-1; size: once; D: NA; DNA: TGTGCCAGCTCACCGGGCAGGGGGGAAAATGAGCAGTTCTTC; CDR3: CASSPGRGENEQFF
V: TRBV6-5; J: TRBJ2-5; size: NA; D: NA; DNA: TGTGCCAGCAGTAGTCGGGGGGCGGAGTACTTC; CDR3: CASSSRGAEYF
V: TRBV19; J: TRBJ1-4; size: NA; D: NA; DNA: TGTGCCAGTAGTATTAACAGGGAGGGAAATGAAAAACTGTTTTTT; CDR3: CASSINREGNEKLFF
V: TRBV2; J: TRBJ2-1; size: NA; D: TRBD2; DNA: TGTGCCAGCGCGCGGGAGGGAGTAAATGAGCAGTTCTTC; CDR3: CASAREGVNEQFF
V: TRBV9; J: TRBJ2-2; size: NA; D: TRBD2; DNA: TGTGCCAGCAGCGTAGACTTTAGCGGGGGCACCGGGGAGCTGTTTTTT; CDR3: CASSVDFSGGTGELFF
V: TRBV5-4; J: TRBJ1-2; size: NA; D: NA; DNA: TGTGCCAGCAGCTTATCGCGAAGTGATGGCTACACCTTC; CDR3: CASSLSRSDGYTF
V: TRBV9; J: TRBJ1-2; size: once; D: NA; DNA: TGTGCCAGCACCTCCGCCAGGCAGGGGTATGGCTACACCTTC; CDR3: CASTSARQGYGYTF
V: TRBV25-1; J: TRBJ2-1; size: NA; D: NA; DNA: TGTGCCAGCAGTGGCGCGGTCTCCTACAATGAGCAGTTCTTC; CDR3: CASSGAVSYNEQFF
V: TRBV30; J: TRBJ1-5; size: NA; D: TRBD1; DNA: TGTGCCTGCGAACAGGGGCCCGGGGAGCCCCAGCATTTT; CDR3: CACEQGPGEPQHF
V: TRBV19; J: TRBJ1-5; size: NA; D: NA; DNA: TGTGCCAGTAACGGGGGGGCGGGAAATCAGCCCCAGCATTTT; CDR3: CASNGGAGNQPQHF
V: TRBV9; J: TRBJ1-4; size: NA; D: TRBD1; DNA: TGTGCCAGCAGCGACGGACAGGGTAATGAAAAACTGTTTTTT; CDR3: CASSDGQGNEKLFF
V: TRBV19; J: TRBJ1-2; size: NA; D: TRBD1; DNA: TGTGCCAGTAGGCTCCAAGGGGGCTTCTATGGCTACACCTTC; CDR3: CASRLQGGFYGYTF
V: TRBV6-6; J: TRBJ2-3; size: NA; D: TRBD1; DNA: TGTGCCAGCAGTTGGGACAGGGCGGATACGCAGTATTTT; CDR3: CASSWDRADTQYF
V: TRBV11-3; J: TRBJ2-5; size: NA; D: TRBD2; DNA: TGTGCCAGCAGTCGCGGACTAGCGGGAAATCGGTTAGAGACCCAGTACTTC; CDR3: CASSRGLAGNRLETQYF
V: TRBV6-5; J: TRBJ1-3; size: NA; D: NA; DNA: TGTGCCAGCAGTTACGAACACTCTGGAAACACCATATATTTT; CDR3: CASSYEHSGNTIYF
V: TRBV4-1; J: TRBJ2-5; size: NA; D: TRBD1; DNA: TGCGCCAGCAGCCCAGCCGGGACAGGGCCTTTCGACCGGTACTTC; CDR3: CASSPAGTGPFDRYF
V: TRBV4-1; J: TRBJ2-7; size: NA; D: NA; DNA: TGCGCCAGCAGCCGCCTCTTACAAACCGGGGTAAACTACGAGCAGTACTTC; CDR3: CASSRLLQTGVNYEQYF
V: TRBV27; J: TRBJ1-2; size: NA; D: NA; DNA: TGTGCCAGCAGTTTATCGGCCGGGGTGGGCTATGGCTACACCTTC; CDR3: CASSLSAGVGYGYTF
V: TRBV10-3; J: TRBJ2-1; size: few; D: TRBD2; DNA: TGTGCCATCAGTCTAGCGGGAGAGCCCAATGAGCAGTTCTTC; CDR3: CAISLAGEPNEQFF
V: TRBV6-9; J: TRBJ1-2; size: NA; D: NA; DNA: TGTGCCAGCAGTTATTCGGGCGATGCCTATGGCTACACCTTC; CDR3: CASSYSGDAYGYTF
V: TRBV6-5; J: TRBJ1-2; size: NA; D: NA; DNA: TGTGCCAGCAGTTACTCGAACGAGAACTATGGCTACACCTTC; CDR3: CASSYSNENYGYTF
V: TRBV27; J: TRBJ2-4; size: NA; D: NA; DNA: TGTGCCAGCAGTTTATATGGGGGGAGAAACATTCAGTACTTC; CDR3: CASSLYGGRNIQYF
V: TRBV2; J: TRBJ1-1; size: once; D: NA; DNA: TGTGCTAAAATAGTGCGGGGGAAATCCCACGCTTTCTTT; CDR3: CAKIVRGKSHAFF
V: TRBV6-6; J: TRBJ2-2; size: NA; D: NA; DNA: TGTGCCAGCAGCCCCGGAGGGGTGCTGTTTTTT; CDR3: CASSPGGVLFF
V: TRBV7-9; J: TRBJ2-5; size: NA; D: NA; DNA: TGTGCCAGCAGGCCAGGGGAGGGGACCCAGTACTTC; CDR3: CASRPGEGTQYF
V: TRBV5-1; J: TRBJ2-7; size: NA; D: NA; DNA: TGCGCCAGCAGCTCGACACAGGGTAGCGACGAGCAGTACTTC; CDR3: CASSSTQGSDEQYF
V: TRBV18; J: TRBJ2-2; size: NA; D: TRBD1; DNA: TGTGCCAGCTCACCGTATGGGACAGGCGCGAACACCGGGGAGCTGTTTTTT; CDR3: CASSPYGTGANTGELFF
V: TRBV5-5; J: TRBJ1-1; size: NA; D: TRBD1; DNA: TGTGCCAGCAGCTTTTTGACAGGGGCCAACACTGAAGCTTTCTTT; CDR3: CASSFLTGANTEAFF
V: TRBV9; J: TRBJ2-2; size: NA; D: NA; DNA: TGTGCCAGCAGCGTCCGGGTTTACACCGGGGAGCTGTTTTTT; CDR3: CASSVRVYTGELFF
V: TRBV19; J: TRBJ1-2; size: NA; D: NA; DNA: TGTGCCAGTAGTAGCTCAAGAGCTAACTATGGCTACACCTTC; CDR3: CASSSSRANYGYTF
V: TRBV5-1; J: TRBJ2-4; size: NA; D: TRBD2; DNA: TGCGCCAGCAGCTTTCGACTAGCGGGACGGAGGGGAAACATTCAGTACTTC; CDR3: CASSFRLAGRRGNIQYF
V: TRBV28; J: TRBJ2-1; size: NA; D: NA; DNA: TGTGCCAGCAGCCTTCCGGACAATGAGCAGTTCTTC; CDR3: CASSLPDNEQFF
V: TRBV15; J: TRBJ1-5; size: NA; D: TRBD1; DNA: TGTGCCACCAGCGCTAAAGGGACAGGACCAAATCAGCCCCAGCATTTT; CDR3: CATSAKGTGPNQPQHF
V: TRBV5-6; J: TRBJ2-7; size: NA; D: TRBD2; DNA: TGTGCCAGCAGCTTGACGCAGGGACTAATCCTTTCGCCGAGGCAGTACTTC; CDR3: CASSLTQGLILSPRQYF
V: TRBV19; J: TRBJ1-2; size: NA; D: NA; DNA: TGTGCCAGTAGTATGGGGGCAGCCAAAAACCTCTATGGCTACACCTTC; CDR3: CASSMGAAKNLYGYTF
V: TRBV11-1; J: TRBJ2-2; size: NA; D: TRBD1; DNA: TGTGCCAGCAGCTTCCCCAGGGGGCCCGGGGAGCTGTTTTTT; CDR3: CASSFPRGPGELFF
V: TRBV6-5; J: TRBJ1-6; size: NA; D: NA; DNA: TGTGCCAGCAGACGGACTGCGGCCCGGAATTCACCCCTCCACTTT; CDR3: CASRRTAARNSPLHF
V: TRBV5-4; J: TRBJ2-7; size: NA; D: TRBD1; DNA: TGTGCCAGCAGCCCTCGGGACAGGGTTGGCGAGCAGTACTTC; CDR3: CASSPRDRVGEQYF
V: TRBV6-5; J: TRBJ2-7; size: NA; D: NA; DNA: TGTGCCAGCAGTAGTGCTAGAGGCTACGAGCAGTACTTC; CDR3: CASSSARGYEQYF
V: TRBV11-2; J: TRBJ2-7; size: NA; D: NA; DNA: TGTGCCAGCAGCTTAGAGACAGGTCCCTACGAGCAGTACTTC; CDR3: CASSLETGPYEQYF
V: TRBV28; J: TRBJ1-3; size: NA; D: TRBD1; DNA: TGTGCCAGCATACCCGGGACAGGGTACCAGAACACCATATATTTT; CDR3: CASIPGTGYQNTIYF
V: TRBV7-9; J: TRBJ2-3; size: NA; D: TRBD2; DNA: TGTGCCAGCAGCTTAGTGTCTAGCGGGAGTGGGTCAGATACGCAGTATTTT; CDR3: CASSLVSSGSGSDTQYF
V: TRBV5-5; J: TRBJ2-1; size: NA; D: TRBD2; DNA: TGTGCCAGCAGCGATGGGACTAGCAGTGAGCAGTTCTTC; CDR3: CASSDGTSSEQFF
V: TRBV15; J: TRBJ1-3; size: NA; D: NA; DNA: TGTGCCACCAGCAGAGGGGGACTACACACCTCTGGAAACACCATATATTTT; CDR3: CATSRGGLHTSGNTIYF
V: TRBV5-4; J: TRBJ1-3; size: NA; D: NA; DNA: TGTGCCAGCAGCTCGGACAGCTTGGGAAACACCATATATTTT; CDR3: CASSSDSLGNTIYF
V: TRBV4-1; J: TRBJ2-5; size: NA; D: TRBD1; DNA: TGCGCCAGCAGCCGTGACAGGGATATGGGAGAGACCCAGTACTTC; CDR3: CASSRDRDMGETQYF
V: TRBV28; J: TRBJ1-1; size: NA; D: NA; DNA: TGTGCCAGCAGTTTCCGGGAGAACACTGAAGCTTTCTTT; CDR3: CASSFRENTEAFF
V: TRBV5-1; J: TRBJ1-1; size: NA; D: TRBD1; DNA: TGCGCCAGCAGACCACAGGGGCCGAACACTGAAGCTTTCTTT; CDR3: CASRPQGPNTEAFF
V: TRBV6-5; J: TRBJ2-1; size: NA; D: NA; DNA: TGTGCCAGCACGCGGAACAATGAGCAGTTCTTC; CDR3: CASTRNNEQFF
V: TRBV30; J: TRBJ2-5; size: NA; D: NA; DNA: TGTGCCTGGCTGGACAGCCAAGAGACCCAGTACTTC; CDR3: CAWLDSQETQYF